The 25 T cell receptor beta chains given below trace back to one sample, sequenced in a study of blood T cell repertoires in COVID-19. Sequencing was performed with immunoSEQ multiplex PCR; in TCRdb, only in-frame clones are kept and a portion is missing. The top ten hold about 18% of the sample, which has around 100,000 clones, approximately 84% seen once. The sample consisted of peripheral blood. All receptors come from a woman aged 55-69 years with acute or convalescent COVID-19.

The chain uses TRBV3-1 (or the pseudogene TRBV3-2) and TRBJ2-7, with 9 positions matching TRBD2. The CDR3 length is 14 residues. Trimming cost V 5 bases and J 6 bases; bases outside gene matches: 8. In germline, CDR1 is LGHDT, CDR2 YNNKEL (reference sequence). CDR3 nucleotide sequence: TGTGCCAGCAGCTTGACCGGGACTAGCTCCGAGCAGTACTTC. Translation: CASSLTGTSSEQYF.

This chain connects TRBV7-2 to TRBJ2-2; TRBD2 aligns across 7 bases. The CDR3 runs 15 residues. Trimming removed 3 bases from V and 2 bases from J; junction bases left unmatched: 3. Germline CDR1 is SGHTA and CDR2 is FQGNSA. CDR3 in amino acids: CASSLSGGNTGELFF. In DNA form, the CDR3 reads TGTGCCAGCAGCTTGTCGGGGGGTAACACCGGGGAGCTGTTTTTT.

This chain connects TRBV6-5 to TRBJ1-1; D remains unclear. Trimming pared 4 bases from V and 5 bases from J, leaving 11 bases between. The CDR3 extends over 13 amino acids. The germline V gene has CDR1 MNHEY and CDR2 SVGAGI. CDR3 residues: CASSSGDGTEAFF. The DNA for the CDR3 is TGTGCCAGCAGTTCGGGAGACGGAACTGAAGCTTTCTTT.

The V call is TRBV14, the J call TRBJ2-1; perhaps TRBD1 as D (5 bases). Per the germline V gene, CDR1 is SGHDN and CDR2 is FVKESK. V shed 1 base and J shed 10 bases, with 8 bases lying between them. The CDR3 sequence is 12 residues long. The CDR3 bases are TGTGCCAGCAGCCAAGTAACAGGAGAGCAGTTCTTC. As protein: CASSQVTGEQFF.

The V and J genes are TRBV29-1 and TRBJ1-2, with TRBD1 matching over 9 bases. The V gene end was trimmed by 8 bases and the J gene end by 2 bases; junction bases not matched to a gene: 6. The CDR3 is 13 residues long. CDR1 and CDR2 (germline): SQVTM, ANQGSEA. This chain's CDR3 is CSTQGQGNYGYTF. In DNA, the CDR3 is TGCAGCACCCAGGGACAGGGAAACTATGGCTACACCTTC.

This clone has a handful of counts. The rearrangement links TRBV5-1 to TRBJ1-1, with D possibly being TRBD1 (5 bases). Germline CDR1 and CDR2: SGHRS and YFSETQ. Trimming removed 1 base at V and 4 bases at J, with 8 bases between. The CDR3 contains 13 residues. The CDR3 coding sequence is TGCGCCAGCAGCTTGACGGGGGGCACTGAAGCTTTCTTT. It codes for CASSLTGGTEAFF. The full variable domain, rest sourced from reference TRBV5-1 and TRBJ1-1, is KAGVTQTPRYLIKTRGQQVTLSCSPISGHRSVSWYQQTPGQGLQFLFEYFSETQRNKGNFPGRFSGRQFSNSRSEMNVSTLELGDSALYLCASSLTGGTEAFFGQGTRLTVV.

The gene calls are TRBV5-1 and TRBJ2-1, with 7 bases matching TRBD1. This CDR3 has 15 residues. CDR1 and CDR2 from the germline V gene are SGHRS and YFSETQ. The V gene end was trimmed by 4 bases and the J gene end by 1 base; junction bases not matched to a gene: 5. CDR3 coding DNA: TGCGCCAGCAGCGTAACAGGGGAATCCTACAATGAGCAGTTCTTC. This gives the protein CASSVTGESYNEQFF.

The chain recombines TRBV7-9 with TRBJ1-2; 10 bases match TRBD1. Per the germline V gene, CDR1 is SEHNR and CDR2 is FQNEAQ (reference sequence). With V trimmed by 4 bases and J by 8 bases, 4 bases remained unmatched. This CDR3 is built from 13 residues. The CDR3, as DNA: TGTGCCAGCAGCTCCCGGGACAGGGGCGGCTACACCTTC. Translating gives CASSSRDRGGYTF.

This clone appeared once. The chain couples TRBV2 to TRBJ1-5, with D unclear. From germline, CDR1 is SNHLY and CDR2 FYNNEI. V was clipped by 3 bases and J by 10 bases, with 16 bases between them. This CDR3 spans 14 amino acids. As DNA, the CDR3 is TGTGCCAGCAGTGAGAGGCAGCGCCTTGATCCCCAGCATTTT. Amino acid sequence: CASSERQRLDPQHF.

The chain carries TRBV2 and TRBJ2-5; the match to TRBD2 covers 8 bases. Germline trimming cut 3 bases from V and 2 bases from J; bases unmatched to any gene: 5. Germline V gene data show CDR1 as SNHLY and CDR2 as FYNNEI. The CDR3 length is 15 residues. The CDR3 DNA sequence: TGTGCCAGCAGTGAGGTAGCGGGGAGTCAAGAGACCCAGTACTTC. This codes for CASSEVAGSQETQYF.

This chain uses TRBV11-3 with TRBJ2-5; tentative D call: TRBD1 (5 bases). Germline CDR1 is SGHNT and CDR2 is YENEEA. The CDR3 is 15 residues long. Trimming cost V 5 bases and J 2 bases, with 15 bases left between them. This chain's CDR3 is CASSMDIHLQETQYF. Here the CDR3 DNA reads TGTGCCAGCAGCATGGACATACACCTTCAAGAGACCCAGTACTTC.

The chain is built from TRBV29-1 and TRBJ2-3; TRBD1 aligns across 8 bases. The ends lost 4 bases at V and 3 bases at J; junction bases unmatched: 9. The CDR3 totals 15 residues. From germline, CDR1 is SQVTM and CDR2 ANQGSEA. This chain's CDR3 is CSVVPAGGRTDTQYF. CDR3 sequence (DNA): TGCAGCGTTGTCCCCGCAGGGGGCAGGACAGATACGCAGTATTTT.

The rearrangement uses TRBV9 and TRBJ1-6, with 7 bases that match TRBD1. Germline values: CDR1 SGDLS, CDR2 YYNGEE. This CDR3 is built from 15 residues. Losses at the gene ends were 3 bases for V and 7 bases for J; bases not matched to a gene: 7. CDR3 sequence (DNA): TGTGCCAGCAGCGAGGATCCGGGACAGAATTCACCCCTCCACTTT. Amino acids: CASSEDPGQNSPLHF.

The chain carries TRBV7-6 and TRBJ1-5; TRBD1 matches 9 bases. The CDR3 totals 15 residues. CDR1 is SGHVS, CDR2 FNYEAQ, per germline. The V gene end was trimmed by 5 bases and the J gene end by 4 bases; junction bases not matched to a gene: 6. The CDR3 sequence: CASSPRQGDNQPQHF. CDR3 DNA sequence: TGTGCCAGCAGCCCTCGACAGGGGGATAATCAGCCCCAGCATTTT.

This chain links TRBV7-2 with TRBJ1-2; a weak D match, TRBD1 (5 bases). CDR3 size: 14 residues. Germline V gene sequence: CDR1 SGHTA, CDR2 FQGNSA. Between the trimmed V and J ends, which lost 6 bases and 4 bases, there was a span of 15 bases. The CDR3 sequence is CASSSTGVVYGYTF. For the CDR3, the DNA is TGTGCCAGCAGTTCTACAGGTGTCGTCTATGGCTACACCTTC.

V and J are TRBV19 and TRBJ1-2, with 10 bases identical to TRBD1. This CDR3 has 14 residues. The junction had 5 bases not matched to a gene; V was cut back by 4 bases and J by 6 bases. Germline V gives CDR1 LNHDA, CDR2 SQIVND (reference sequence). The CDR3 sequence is CASSTTGTGDGYTF. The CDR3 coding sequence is TGTGCCAGTAGTACCACCGGGACAGGGGATGGCTACACCTTC.

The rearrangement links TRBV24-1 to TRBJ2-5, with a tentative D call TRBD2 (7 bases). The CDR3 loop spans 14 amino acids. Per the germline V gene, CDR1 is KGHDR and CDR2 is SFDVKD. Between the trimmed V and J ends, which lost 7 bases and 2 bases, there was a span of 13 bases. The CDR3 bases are TGTGCCACCAGCTTAGGGGGGGGACAAGAGACCCAGTACTTC. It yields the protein CATSLGGGQETQYF.

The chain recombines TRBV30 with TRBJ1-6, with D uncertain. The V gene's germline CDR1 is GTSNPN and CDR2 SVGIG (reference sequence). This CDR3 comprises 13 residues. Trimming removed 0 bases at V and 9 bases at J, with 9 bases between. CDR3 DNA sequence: TGTGCCTGGAGTGTTCGTGGTAGTTCACCCCTCCACTTT. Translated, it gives CAWSVRGSSPLHF.

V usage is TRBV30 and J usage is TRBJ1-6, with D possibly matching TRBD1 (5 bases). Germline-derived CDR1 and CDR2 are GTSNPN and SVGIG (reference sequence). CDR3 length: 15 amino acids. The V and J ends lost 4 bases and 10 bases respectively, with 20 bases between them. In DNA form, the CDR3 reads TGTGCCTGGATGTTTGCCGGGGGAAGTCGATCACCCCTCCACTTT. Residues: CAWMFAGGSRSPLHF.

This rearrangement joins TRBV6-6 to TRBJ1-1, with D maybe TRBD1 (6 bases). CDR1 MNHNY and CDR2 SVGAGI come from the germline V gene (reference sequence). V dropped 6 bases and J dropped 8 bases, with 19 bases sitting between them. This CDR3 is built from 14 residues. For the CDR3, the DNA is TGTGCCAGCAGCAGCACGGACAGAACCCGAGAAGCTTTCTTT. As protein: CASSSTDRTREAFF.

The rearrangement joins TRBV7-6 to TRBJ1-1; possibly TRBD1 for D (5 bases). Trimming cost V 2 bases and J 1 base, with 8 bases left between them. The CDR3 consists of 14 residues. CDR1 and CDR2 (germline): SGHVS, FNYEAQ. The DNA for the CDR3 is TGTGCCAGCAGCTTAACCGGGGGGAACACTGAAGCTTTCTTT. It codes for CASSLTGGNTEAFF.

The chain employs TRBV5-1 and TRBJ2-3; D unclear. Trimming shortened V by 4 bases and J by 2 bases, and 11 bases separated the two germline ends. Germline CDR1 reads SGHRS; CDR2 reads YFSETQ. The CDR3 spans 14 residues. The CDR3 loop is CASSLADTTDTQYF. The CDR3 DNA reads TGCGCCAGCAGCCTCGCTGACACCACAGATACGCAGTATTTT.

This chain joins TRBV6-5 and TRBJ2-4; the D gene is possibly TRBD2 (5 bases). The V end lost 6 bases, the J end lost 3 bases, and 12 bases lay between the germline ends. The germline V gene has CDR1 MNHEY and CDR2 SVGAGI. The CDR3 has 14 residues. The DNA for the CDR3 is TGTGCCAGCAGAGAGGGCACGGGCAAAAACATTCAGTACTTC. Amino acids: CASREGTGKNIQYF.

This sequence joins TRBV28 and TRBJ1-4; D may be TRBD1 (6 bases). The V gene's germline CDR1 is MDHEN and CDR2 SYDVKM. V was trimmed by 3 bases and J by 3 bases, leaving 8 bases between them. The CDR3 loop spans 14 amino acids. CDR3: CASSFGTPNEKLFF. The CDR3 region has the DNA TGTGCCAGCAGTTTCGGGACACCTAATGAAAAACTGTTTTTT.

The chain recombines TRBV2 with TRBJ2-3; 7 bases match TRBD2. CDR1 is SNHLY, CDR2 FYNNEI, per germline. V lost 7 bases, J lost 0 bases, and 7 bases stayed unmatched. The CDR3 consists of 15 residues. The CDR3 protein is CASMMEAGSTDTQYF. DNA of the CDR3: TGTGCCAGCATGATGGAAGCGGGGAGCACAGATACGCAGTATTTT. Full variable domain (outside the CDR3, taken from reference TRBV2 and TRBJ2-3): EPEVTQTPSHQVTQMGQEVILRCVPISNHLYFYWYRQILGQKVEFLVSFYNNEISEKSEIFDDQFSVERPDGSNFTLKIRSTKLEDSAMYFCASMMEAGSTDTQYFGPGTRLTVL.